This is a list of T cell receptor beta chains from one sample in a study of CD8+ T cells in alopecia areata. Data came from immunoSEQ multiplex PCR; TCRdb stores just in-frame clones and leaves some out. The repertoire holds 140,000 or so clones, with less than 75% as singletons. Sequences were obtained from CD8+ T cells sorted from blood. The receptor set was obtained from a human donor in good health. Both conserved end residues are trimmed from each CDR3.

TRBV6-5	12	TRBJ2-5	ASSTTSGTVEQY
TRBV23-1	12	TRBJ2-1	ASEPLAWYPRQF
TRBV2	12	TRBJ2-5	ASTLPAYQETQY
TRBV23-1	13	TRBJ2-1	ASSQSSGSSNEQF
TRBV27	11	TRBJ2-3	ASSRGGPDTQY
TRBV6-1	14	TRBJ1-3	ASSEALGQGGNTIY
TRBV27	13	TRBJ2-5	ASSFSSSLQETQY
TRBV27	11	TRBJ2-4	ASGEGVANIQY
TRBV29-1	14	TRBJ2-6	SVFGRGRSGANVLT
TRBV15	12	TRBJ2-2	ATETAGAAGELF
TRBV7-9	13	TRBJ1-2	ASSPGTVVHYGYT
TRBV4-1	13	TRBJ2-5	ASSQAPGGQETQY
TRBV7-2	10	TRBJ2-3	ASSPPGATQY
TRBV27	13	TRBJ2-2	ASSPLTPNTGELF
TRBV6-6	13	TRBJ2-3	ASSYPRQNTDTQY
TRBV29-1	12	TRBJ2-2	SVFGRGGAGELF
TRBV27	16	TRBJ2-7	ASRGPGRRRTGNYEQY
TRBV29-1	11	TRBJ2-1	SVGGGTYNEQF
TRBV6-5	13	TRBJ2-5	ASSPYQADQETQY
TRBV7-9	10	TRBJ2-7	ASSLEPNEQY
TRBV13	13	TRBJ1-1	ASSSSMGGNTEAF
TRBV29-1	8	TRBJ1-2	SAKGAGYT
TRBV27	12	TRBJ1-1	ASSSGTANTEAF
TRBV9	13	TRBJ1-2	ASSPQTGGSYGYT
TRBV9	14	TRBJ2-7	ASSVGSGTGDYEQY
TRBV2	12	TRBJ2-6	ASSEIPGANVLT
TRBV11-2	16	TRBJ2-1	ASSAGLAGAASYNEQF
TRBV5-6	14	TRBJ2-5	ASSLVGQALQETQY
TRBV2	9	TRBJ2-2	ASSDAPRRF
TRBV9	14	TRBJ2-7	ASSSDPGTAAYEQY
TRBV6-5	9	TRBJ2-1	ASSSGVEQF
TRBV27	11	TRBJ2-2	ASSLSYTGELF
TRBV30	10	TRBJ2-7	ALFGLNYEQY
TRBV7-9	14	TRBJ2-1	ASSLVGTSEYNEQF
TRBV7-9	11	TRBJ2-5	ASSPQLEETQY
TRBV29-1	11	TRBJ2-1	SVVTPSYNEQF
TRBV2	14	TRBJ1-1	ASRAGPGQMNTEAF
TRBV29-1	12	TRBJ1-1	SVGKDVMNTEAF
TRBV7-8	10	TRBJ1-2	ASSPAAGGYT
TRBV30	10	TRBJ1-4	AWTENNEKLF
TRBV15	13	TRBJ2-1	ATSSEGLASNEQF
TRBV2	12	TRBJ1-1	ASSPGQGTTEAF
TRBV29-1	13	TRBJ2-6	SVFPDSSGANVLT
TRBV9	10	TRBJ2-3	ASSPAGDTQY
TRBV29-1	8	TRBJ1-4	SVLIESLF
TRBV28	11	TRBJ2-2	TCSGVNTGELF
TRBV25-1	14	TRBJ2-2	ASSVRSGLGTGELF
TRBV27	11	TRBJ1-3	ASSQGAGNTIY
TRBV4-1	16	TRBJ2-1	ASSLSLRTSGPYNEQF
TRBV7-2	12	TRBJ2-3	ASSGTGGYDTQY
TRBV7-9	15	TRBJ1-4	ASSLSTGGRTNEKLF
TRBV4-1	14	TRBJ2-2	ASSQDHREGPGELF
TRBV25-1	15	TRBJ2-7	ASSAPATGDFTYEQY
TRBV6-5	11	TRBJ2-7	ASSYGGLDEQY